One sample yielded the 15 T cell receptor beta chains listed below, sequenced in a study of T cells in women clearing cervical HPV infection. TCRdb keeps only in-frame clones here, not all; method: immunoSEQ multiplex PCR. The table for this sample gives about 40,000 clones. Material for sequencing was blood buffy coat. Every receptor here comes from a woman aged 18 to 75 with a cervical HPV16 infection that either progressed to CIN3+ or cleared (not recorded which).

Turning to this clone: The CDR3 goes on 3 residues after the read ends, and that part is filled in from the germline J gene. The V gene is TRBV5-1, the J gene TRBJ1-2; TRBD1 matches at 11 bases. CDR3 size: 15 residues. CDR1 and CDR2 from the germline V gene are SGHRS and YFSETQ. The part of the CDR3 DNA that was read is TGCGCCAGCAGCCTATGGACAGGGGGCGCGTGGGGC. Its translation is CASSLWTGGAWG. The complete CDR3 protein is CASSLWTGGAWGYTF.

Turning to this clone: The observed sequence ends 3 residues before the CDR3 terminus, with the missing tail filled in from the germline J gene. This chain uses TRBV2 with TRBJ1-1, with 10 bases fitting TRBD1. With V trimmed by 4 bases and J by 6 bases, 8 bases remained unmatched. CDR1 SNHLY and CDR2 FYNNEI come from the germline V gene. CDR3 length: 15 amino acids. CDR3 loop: CASSAGQGVWAEAFF. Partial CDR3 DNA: TGTGCCAGCAGTGCCGGACAGGGGGTATGGGCTGAA.

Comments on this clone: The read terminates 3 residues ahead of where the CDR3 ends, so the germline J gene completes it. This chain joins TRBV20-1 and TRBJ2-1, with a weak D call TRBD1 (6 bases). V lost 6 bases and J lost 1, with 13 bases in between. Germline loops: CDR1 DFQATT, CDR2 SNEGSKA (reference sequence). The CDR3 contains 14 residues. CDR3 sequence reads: CSAYLQGSYNEQFF. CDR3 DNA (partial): TGCAGTGCCTACCTCCAGGGGTCCTACAATGAG.

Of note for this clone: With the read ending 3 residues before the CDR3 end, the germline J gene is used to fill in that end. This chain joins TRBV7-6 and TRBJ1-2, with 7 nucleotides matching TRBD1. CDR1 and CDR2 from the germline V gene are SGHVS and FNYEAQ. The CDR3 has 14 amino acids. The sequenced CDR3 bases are TGTGCCAGCAGCTACCGGACAGGAAACTACGAC. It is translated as CASSYRTGNYD. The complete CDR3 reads CASSYRTGNYDYTF. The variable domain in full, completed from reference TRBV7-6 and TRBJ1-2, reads GAGVSQSPRYKVTKRGQDVALRCDPISGHVSLYWYRQALGQGPEFLTYFNYEAQQDKSGLPNDRFSAERPEGSISTLTIQRTEQRDSAMYRCASSYRTGNYDYTFGSGTRLTVV.

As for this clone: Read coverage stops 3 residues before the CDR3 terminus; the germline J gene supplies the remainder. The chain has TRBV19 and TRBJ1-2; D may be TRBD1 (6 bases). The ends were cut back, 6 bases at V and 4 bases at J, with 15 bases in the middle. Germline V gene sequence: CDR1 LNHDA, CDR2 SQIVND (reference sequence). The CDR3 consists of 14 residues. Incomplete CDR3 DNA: TGTGCCAGTAGACCGGACAGTCAATTCTATGGC. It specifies CASRPDSQFYG. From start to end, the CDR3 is CASRPDSQFYGYTF.

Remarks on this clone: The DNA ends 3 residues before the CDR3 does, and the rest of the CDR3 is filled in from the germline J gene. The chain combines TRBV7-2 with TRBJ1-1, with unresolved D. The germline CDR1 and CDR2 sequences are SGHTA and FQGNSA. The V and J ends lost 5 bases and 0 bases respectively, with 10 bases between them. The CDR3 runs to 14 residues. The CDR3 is CASSKGGVNTEAFF. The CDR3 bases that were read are TGTGCCAGCAGCAAAGGCGGGGTGAACACTGAA.

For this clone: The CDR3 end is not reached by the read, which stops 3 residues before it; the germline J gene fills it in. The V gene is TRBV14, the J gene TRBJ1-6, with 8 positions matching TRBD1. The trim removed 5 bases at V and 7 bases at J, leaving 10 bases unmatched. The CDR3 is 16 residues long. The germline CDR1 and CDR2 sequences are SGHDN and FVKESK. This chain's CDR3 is CASSTRTGRKNSPLHF. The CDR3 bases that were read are TGTGCCAGCAGCACTAGGACAGGGCGGAAAAATTCACCC. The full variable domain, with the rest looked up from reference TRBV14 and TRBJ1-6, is EAGVTQFPSHSVIEKGQTVTLRCDPISGHDNLYWYRRVMGKEIKFLLHFVKESKQDESGMPNNRFLAERTGGTYSTLKVQPAELEDSGVYFCASSTRTGRKNSPLHFGNGTRLTVT.

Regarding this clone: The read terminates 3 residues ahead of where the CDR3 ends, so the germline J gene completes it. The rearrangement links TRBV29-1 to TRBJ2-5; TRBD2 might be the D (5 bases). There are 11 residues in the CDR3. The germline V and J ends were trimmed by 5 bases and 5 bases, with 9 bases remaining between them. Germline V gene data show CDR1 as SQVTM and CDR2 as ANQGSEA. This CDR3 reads CSVTLGETQYF. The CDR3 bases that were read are TGCAGCGTTACACTAGGGGAGACC.

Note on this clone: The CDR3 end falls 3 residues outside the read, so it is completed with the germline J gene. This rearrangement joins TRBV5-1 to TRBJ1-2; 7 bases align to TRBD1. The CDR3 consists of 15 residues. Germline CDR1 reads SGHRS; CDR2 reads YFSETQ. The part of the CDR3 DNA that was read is TGCGCCAGCAGCCCTGGACAGGCCACACAAGAGACC. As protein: CASSPGQATQET. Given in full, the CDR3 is CASSPGQATQETYTF.

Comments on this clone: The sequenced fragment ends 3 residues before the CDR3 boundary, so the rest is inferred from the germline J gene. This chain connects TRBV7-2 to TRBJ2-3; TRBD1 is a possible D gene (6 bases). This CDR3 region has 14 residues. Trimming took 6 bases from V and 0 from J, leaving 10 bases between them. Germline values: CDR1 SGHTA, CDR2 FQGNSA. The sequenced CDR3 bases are TGTGCCAGCAGTCAGGGGTTTAGCACAGATACG. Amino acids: CASSQGFSTDT. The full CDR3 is CASSQGFSTDTQYF.

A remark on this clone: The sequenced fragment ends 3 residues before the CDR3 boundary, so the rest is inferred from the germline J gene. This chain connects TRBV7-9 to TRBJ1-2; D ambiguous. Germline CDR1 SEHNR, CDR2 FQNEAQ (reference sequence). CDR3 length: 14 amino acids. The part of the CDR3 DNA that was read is TGTGCCAGCAGCAGAACAGAAAGCTCCTACGAC. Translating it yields CASSRTESSYD. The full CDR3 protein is CASSRTESSYDYTF.

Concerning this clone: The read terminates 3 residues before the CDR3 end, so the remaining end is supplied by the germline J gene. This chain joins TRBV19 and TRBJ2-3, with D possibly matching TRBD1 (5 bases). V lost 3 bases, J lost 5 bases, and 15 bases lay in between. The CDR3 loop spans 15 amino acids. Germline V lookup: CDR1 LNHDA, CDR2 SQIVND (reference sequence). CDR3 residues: CASSIPAGPGDTQYF. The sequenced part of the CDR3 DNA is TGTGCCAGTAGTATCCCGGCAGGGCCGGGAGATACG.

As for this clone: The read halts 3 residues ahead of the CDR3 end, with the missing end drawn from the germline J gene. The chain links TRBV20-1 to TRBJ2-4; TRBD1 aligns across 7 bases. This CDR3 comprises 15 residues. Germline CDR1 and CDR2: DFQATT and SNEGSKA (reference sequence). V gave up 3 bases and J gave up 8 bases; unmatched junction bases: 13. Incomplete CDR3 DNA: TGCAGTGCTAGCAGACCCGAGGGGGCGGGTGACATT. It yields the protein CSASRPEGAGDI. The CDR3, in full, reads CSASRPEGAGDIQYF.

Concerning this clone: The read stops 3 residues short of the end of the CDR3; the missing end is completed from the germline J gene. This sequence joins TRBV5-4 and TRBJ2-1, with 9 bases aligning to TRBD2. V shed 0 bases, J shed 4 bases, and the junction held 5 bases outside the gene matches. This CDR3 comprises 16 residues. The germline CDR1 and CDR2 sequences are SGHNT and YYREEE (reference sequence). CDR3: CASSLEGGGVYNEQFF. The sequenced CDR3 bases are TGTGCCAGCAGCTTGGAAGGCGGGGGGGTTTACAATGAG.

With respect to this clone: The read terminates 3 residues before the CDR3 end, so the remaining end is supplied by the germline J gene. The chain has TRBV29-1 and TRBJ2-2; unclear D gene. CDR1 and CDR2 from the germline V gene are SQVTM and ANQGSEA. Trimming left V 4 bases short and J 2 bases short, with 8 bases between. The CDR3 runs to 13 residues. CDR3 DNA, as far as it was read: TGCAGCGTTGCCCAGGCTAACACCGGGGAG. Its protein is CSVAQANTGE. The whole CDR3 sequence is CSVAQANTGELFF.